Below, one T cell receptor (beta chain) is given with its context. Some clones are missing from TCRdb's copy, which holds only in-frame ones; the method was immunoSEQ multiplex PCR. The sample yields more than 900 clones, around 54% seen once. V lost 7 bases, J lost 5 bases, and 0 bases stayed unmatched. CDR1 is SGHNT and CDR2 is YYREEE in the germline V gene (reference sequence). This CDR3 has 12 amino acids. This sample stems from a study of graft-versus-host responses after intestinal transplantation. Plating of about 200,000 CFSE-labeled responder cells was done together with about 200,000 irradiated, violet-dye-labeled stimulator cells.

The TCR comes from a human patient who was an organ donor for intestinal transplantation. The sequences come from alloreactive CD8+ T cells from a mixed lymphocyte reaction culture, collected before transplantation. Regarding subset: CFSE-low proliferating T cells sorted from roughly six-day pre-transplant mixed lymphocyte reaction (GvH or HvG direction). The chain is built from TRBV5-4 and TRBJ2-5, with TRBD2 matching over 12 bases. CDR3 in DNA: TGTGCCAGCGGGACTAGCGGGGAGACCCAGTACTTC. Amino acid sequence: CASGTSGETQYF.